The clone carrying this T cell receptor beta chain has just a few counts. Trimming left V 5 bases short and J 5 bases short, with 14 bases between. Germline CDR1 SGHRS, CDR2 YFSETQ. The CDR3 consists of 14 residues. The sample belongs to a study of identical twins. TCRdb re-analysed the 5' RACE reads in MiXCR, keeping a single row per CDR3 protein. The sample has 600,000 to 850,000 distinct CDR3 sequences; 15% to 20% are singletons. The same specimen was also included in a second study, on T cells expressing NK-cell markers.

The chain has TRBV5-1 and TRBJ2-1; TRBD1 might be the D (6 bases). The sequence came from a woman aged 18 to 35 in good health. Sequenced sample: PBMCs. This CDR3 reads CASRVQGPNNEQFF. The CDR3 nucleotides read TGCGCCAGCAGGGTACAGGGCCCGAACAATGAGCAGTTCTTC.